This T cell receptor beta chain was recorded in a study of blood T cells in healthy people across ages. The CDR3 runs 15 residues. Germline CDR1 is KGHSH and CDR2 is LQKENI. Trimming left V 3 bases short and J 0 bases short, with 9 bases between. Study-wide points: Roughly linear declines in TCR beta diversity per million T cells occurred with age. Expanded clonotype shifts may have been confounded, as the donors had an unknown CMV status.

In regard to this clonotype: Its antigen is still unknown.

Then a second PCR, running roughly 7 to 11 cycles, was carried out with a sample-barcoded 5' primer and a J-beta primer mix. Through a template-switch adaptor with 12 random nucleotides, each cDNA molecule received a tag. One entry per CDR3 protein results from TCRdb running MiXCR on the 5' RACE reads. The data contain about 970,000 distinct CDR3 sequences, approximately 50% of them singletons. The sequence derives from a woman aged 55-69 years in good health. Input material: blood. V usage is TRBV18 and J usage is TRBJ1-5; D is undetermined. CDR3 region: CASSPSGVSNQPQHF. For the CDR3, the DNA is TGTGCCAGCTCACCCTCCGGGGTTAGCAATCAGCCCCAGCATTTT.